The entry below gives a single TCR delta chain sequence along with its context. Antigen unknown. The protein TCRdb gives is from a much larger clone and does not agree with this DNA's translation at residue 9, likely a read error; the protein shown here comes from the DNA. The source of the sample is a study of γδ T cells in repeated Plasmodium falciparum infection. Study at large: Over around 580 days, donors received four mosquito-bite P. falciparum NF54 infections. Some Malian samples span acute malaria episodes; others come from no-transmission periods.

Trimming at V came to 0 bases and at J to 3 bases, leaving 22 bases not matched to a gene. CDR1 TSWWSYY and CDR2 QGS come from the germline V gene. The CDR3 runs 22 residues. Both TRG and TRD chains were sequenced from each sorted sample. TCRdb used CATT to re-call clones from the multiplex PCR reads. The sample consists of 90,000 or so delta-chain clones, 0.75% to 1% of them appearing once. Gammadelta T cells were flow-sorted from PBMC into Vgamma9/Vdelta2+ and Vdelta2-negative populations for bulk analysis. Study outcomes and limitations: Malian children's Vdelta2-negative repertoires appeared more expanded and less diverse than Australians'.

The V and J genes are TRDV1 and TRDJ4, with 13 bases matching TRDD3. Because TCRdb records no J gene, it was assigned here through a match of the DNA to germline. The TCR originated in a pool of human donors (malaria-infected and uninfected, not separated). Sample: gamma-delta T cells from blood. DNA of the CDR3: TGTGCTCTTGGGGAACTATTACACCTCCACGCTGTACTGGGGGATACGCCGGGACCCCTGATCTTT. Protein sequence: CALGELLHLHAVLGDTPGPLIF.